Sequencing of this T cell receptor beta chain was carried out in a study of cytomegalovirus exposure and HLA in healthy donors. Whole-study findings and limits: Association of a missense DCLRE1C variant with TCR beta V- and J-gene trimming was reported in a later analysis.

This clone was counted a few times. What it binds is not known. The PCR employed 60 Vbeta primers together with 13 Jbeta primers. TCRdb keeps only in-frame clones here, not all; method: immunoSEQ multiplex PCR. This table holds some 130,000 clones, about 9.2% found once. The ends lost 3 bases at V and 6 bases at J; junction bases unmatched: 2. The CDR3 has 14 amino acids. CDR1 SGHTA and CDR2 FQGTGA come from the germline V gene. The origin of this receptor is a woman between 40 and 55 years old in good health and CMV-seropositive. Sequencing was carried out using PBMCs. The chain joins TRBV7-3 to TRBJ1-6; 7 nucleotides line up with TRBD1. CDR3 region: CASSLGQFNSPLHF. The CDR3 DNA sequence: TGTGCCAGCAGCTTGGGACAGTTTAATTCACCCCTCCACTTT. The complete variable domain, with remaining parts taken from reference TRBV7-3 and TRBJ1-6, reads GAGVSQTPSNKVTEKGKYVELRCDPISGHTALYWYRQSLGQGPEFLIYFQGTGAADDSGLPNDRFFAVRPEGSVSTLKIQRTERGDSAVYLCASSLGQFNSPLHFGNGTRLTVT.